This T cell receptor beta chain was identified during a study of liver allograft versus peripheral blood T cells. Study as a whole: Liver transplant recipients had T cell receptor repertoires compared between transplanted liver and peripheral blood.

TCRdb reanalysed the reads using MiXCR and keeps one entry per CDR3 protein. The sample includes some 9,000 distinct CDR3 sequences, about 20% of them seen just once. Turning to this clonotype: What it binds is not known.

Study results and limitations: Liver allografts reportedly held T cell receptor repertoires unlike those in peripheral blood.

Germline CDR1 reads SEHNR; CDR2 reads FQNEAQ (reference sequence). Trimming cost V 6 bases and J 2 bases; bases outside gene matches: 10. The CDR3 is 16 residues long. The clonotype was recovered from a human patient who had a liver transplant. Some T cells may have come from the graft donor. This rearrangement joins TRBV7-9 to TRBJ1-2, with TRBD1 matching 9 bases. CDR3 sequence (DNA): TGTGCCAGCAGTTTACCCTCCGGGACAGGGAACTATGGCTACACCTTC. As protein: CASSLPSGTGNYGYTF.